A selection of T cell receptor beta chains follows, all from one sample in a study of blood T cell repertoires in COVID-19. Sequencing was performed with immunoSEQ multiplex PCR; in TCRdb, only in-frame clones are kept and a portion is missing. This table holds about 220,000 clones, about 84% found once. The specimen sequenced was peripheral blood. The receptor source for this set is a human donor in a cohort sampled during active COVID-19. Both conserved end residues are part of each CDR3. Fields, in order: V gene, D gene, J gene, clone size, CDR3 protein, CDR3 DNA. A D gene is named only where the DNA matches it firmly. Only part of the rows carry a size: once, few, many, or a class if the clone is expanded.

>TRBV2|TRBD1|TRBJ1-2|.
CASSDYRGGGGGYTF
TGTGCCAGCAGTGACTACAGGGGAGGTGGGGGTGGCTACACCTTC
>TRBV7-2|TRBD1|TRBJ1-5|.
CASSTGQGWNQPQHF
TGTGCCAGCAGCACCGGACAGGGTTGGAATCAGCCCCAGCATTTT
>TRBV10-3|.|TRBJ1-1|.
CAISAPMNTEAFF
TGTGCCATCAGTGCCCCCATGAACACTGAAGCTTTCTTT
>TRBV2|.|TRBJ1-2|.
CARGGRNGYTF
TGTGCCAGAGGGGGTAGGAATGGCTACACCTTC
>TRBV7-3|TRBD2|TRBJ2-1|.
CASSSLAGGPYEQFF
TGTGCCAGCAGCTCCTTAGCGGGGGGGCCCTATGAGCAGTTCTTC
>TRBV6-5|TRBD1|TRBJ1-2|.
CASSRIQGANGYTF
TGTGCCAGCAGTCGAATTCAGGGGGCGAATGGCTACACCTTC
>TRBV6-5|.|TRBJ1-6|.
CASRRYNDAPPLHF
TGTGCCAGCAGGAGGTATAATGACGCGCCACCCCTCCACTTT
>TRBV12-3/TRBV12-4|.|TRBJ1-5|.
CASSLTGNQPQHF
TGTGCCAGCAGTTTAACGGGCAATCAGCCCCAGCATTTT
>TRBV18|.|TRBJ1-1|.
CASHRVYDSPEAFF
TGTGCCAGCCACCGGGTCTATGACAGTCCCGAAGCTTTCTTT
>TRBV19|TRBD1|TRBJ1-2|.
CASFPRDRGSYTF
TGTGCCAGTTTCCCCCGGGACAGGGGCTCCTACACCTTC
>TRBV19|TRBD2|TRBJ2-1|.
CASSIGGGGFSYNEQFF
TGTGCCAGTAGTATAGGTGGGGGAGGGTTCTCCTACAATGAGCAGTTCTTC
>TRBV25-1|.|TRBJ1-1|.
CASSEIEEAKAFF
TGTGCCAGCAGTGAAATCGAGGAAGCGAAAGCTTTCTTT
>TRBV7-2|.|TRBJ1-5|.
CASSLIDRINQPQHF
TGTGCCAGCAGCTTAATCGACAGAATTAATCAGCCCCAGCATTTT
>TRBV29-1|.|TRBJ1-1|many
CSAGGVFGDEAFF
TGCAGCGCTGGGGGCGTGTTCGGGGATGAAGCTTTCTTT
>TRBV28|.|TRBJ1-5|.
CASSPRGVKAQPQHF
TGTGCCAGCAGTCCCCGGGGGGTGAAGGCTCAGCCCCAGCATTTT
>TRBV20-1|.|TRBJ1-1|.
CSATGDTEAFF
TGCAGTGCTACAGGGGACACTGAAGCTTTCTTT
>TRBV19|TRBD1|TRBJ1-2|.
CASRGQGNYGYTF
TGTGCCAGTAGGGGACAGGGAAACTATGGCTACACCTTC
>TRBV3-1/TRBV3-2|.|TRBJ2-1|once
CASSQDPGGTYNEQFF
TGTGCCAGCAGCCAAGATCCGGGGGGCACTTACAATGAGCAGTTCTTC